This T cell receptor beta chain was identified in a study of OX40 agonist ivuxolimab in advanced cancers. For the study at large: Those treated in dose escalation had hepatocellular carcinoma, melanoma, renal cell cancer or head and neck cancer. The mean age was approximately 60 years, ranging from 23 to 79, with around four fifths of participants male.

Study-wide points: Also present in some nonresponders was a low level of normalized T-cell clonal expansion. Both blood CD4+ and CD8+ T cells showed clonal growth by week 6 at 0.1 to 3.0 mg/kg.

About this clone itself: Its matching antigen is unknown.

This CDR3 has 13 amino acids. Trimming shortened V by 0 bases and J by 5 bases, and 10 bases separated the two germline ends. In germline, CDR1 is GTSNPN, CDR2 SVGIG (reference sequence). Sequencing was performed with immunoSEQ multiplex PCR; in TCRdb, only in-frame clones are kept and a portion is missing. The sample contains about 100,000 clones, less than 90% of which appear only once. The sequence came from an adult with an advanced solid tumor such as melanoma, head and neck, liver or kidney cancer. The source material was CD4+ or CD8+ T cells sorted from blood, sampled in a trial of the OX40 agonist ivuxolimab. The chain couples TRBV30 to TRBJ2-5; D gene unclear. As DNA, the CDR3 is TGTGCCTGGAGTGTGGTTCTTTGGGAGACCCAGTACTTC. This encodes CAWSVVLWETQYF.